These 18 T cell receptor beta chains were sequenced from one sample in a study of T cells after yellow fever vaccination. TCRdb re-called the 5' RACE reads with MiXCR, one entry per CDR3 protein. The sample lists approximately 250,000 distinct CDR3 sequences; approximately 5.2% were seen once. Sequenced material: CD4+ T cells sorted from PBMCs, taken on the day of the yellow fever booster vaccination. The receptor set was obtained from a man between 18 and 35 years old who received the YFV17D yellow fever vaccine.

The chain combines TRBV18 with TRBJ1-2; D is unclear. V lost 6 bases to trimming and J lost 4 bases, with 12 bases between them. The CDR3 has 13 residues. Germline values: CDR1 KGHSH, CDR2 LQKENI. CDR3 loop: CASSPQDLYGYTF. The CDR3 region has the DNA TGTGCCAGCTCCCCTCAGGACCTCTATGGCTACACCTTC.

This chain uses TRBV3-1 with TRBJ2-7, with TRBD1 matching over 8 bases. V was pared by 4 bases and J by 4 bases, with 9 bases of the junction left unmatched. CDR3 length equals 15 residues. The germline CDR1 and CDR2 sequences are LGHDT and YNNKEL (reference sequence). Here the CDR3 reads CASSRRRQGPYEQYF. The CDR3 DNA follows: TGTGCCAGCAGCCGCCGGAGACAGGGGCCTTACGAGCAGTACTTC.

The chain combines TRBV12-5 with TRBJ2-3; TRBD2 matches 13 bases. The CDR3 loop spans 16 amino acids. The V gene's germline CDR1 is LGHNT and CDR2 FRNRAP. V lost 5 bases, J lost 0 bases, and 2 bases stayed unmatched. CDR3 region: CASGPGLAGSTDTQYF. Written as DNA, the CDR3 is TGTGCTAGTGGTCCGGGACTAGCGGGGAGCACAGATACGCAGTATTTT.

This clonotype was observed many times. The V gene is TRBV6-2 or TRBV6-3, the J gene TRBJ2-1; D uncertain. The V gene lost 5 bases and the J gene lost 0 bases, with 14 bases spanning the gap. CDR1 is MNHEY, CDR2 SVGEGT, per germline. The CDR3 runs 16 residues. In nucleotides, the CDR3 is TGTGCCAGCAGTCCACCTCCCCGTAGCTCCTACAATGAGCAGTTCTTC. Encoded protein: CASSPPPRSSYNEQFF.

This clonotype occurred a few times. V usage is TRBV10-3 and J usage is TRBJ1-1, with a possible D match to TRBD1 (5 bases). The CDR3 totals 13 residues. Germline V lookup: CDR1 ENHRY, CDR2 SYGVKD. V was pared by 8 bases and J by 5 bases, with 15 bases between. CDR3 DNA: TGTGCCATCTTCGGGCAGGGAGAGACTGAAGCTTTCTTT. This encodes CAIFGQGETEAFF.

This clonotype appeared a few times. V gene TRBV27 combines with J gene TRBJ1-1; D is undetermined. V was clipped by 4 bases and J by 1 base, with 10 bases between them. The germline V gene has CDR1 MNHEY and CDR2 SMNVEV (reference sequence). The CDR3 is 14 residues long. CDR3 coding DNA: TGTGCCAGCAGTTCCCCGGTAAGGAACACTGAAGCTTTCTTT. Amino acid sequence: CASSSPVRNTEAFF.

This clonotype appeared a few times. V is TRBV19 and J is TRBJ1-5; maybe TRBD1 (5 bases). The CDR3 spans 17 residues. Germline V gene data show CDR1 as LNHDA and CDR2 as SQIVND (reference sequence). V lost 1 base, J lost 3 bases, and 16 bases lay in between. The chain's CDR3 is CASSIGGPRRINQPQHF. CDR3 in DNA: TGTGCCAGTAGTATAGGGGGACCCCGACGGATCAATCAGCCCCAGCATTTT. The whole variable domain, remainder taken from reference TRBV19 and TRBJ1-5, is DGGITQSPKYLFRKEGQNVTLSCEQNLNHDAMYWYRQDPGQGLRLIYYSQIVNDFQKGDIAEGYSVSREKKESFPLTVTSAQKNPTAFYLCASSIGGPRRINQPQHFGDGTRLSIL.

Remarks on this clonotype: The junction differs from germline at one of its ends, possibly a read error. This sequence joins TRBV4-1 and TRBJ2-2; a possible D gene is TRBD2 (7 bases). The CDR3 has 15 amino acids. Germline V gene lookup returns CDR1 MGHRA and CDR2 YSYEKL. CDR3 amino acids: CTSSLGRGGTGELFF. For the CDR3, the DNA is TGCACCAGCAGCCTAGGAAGGGGGGGCACCGGGGAGCTGTTTTTT.

This clonotype was detected many times. This sequence joins TRBV10-3 and TRBJ2-7, with 9 bases identical to TRBD1. The V and J ends lost 4 bases and 0 bases, in that order; junction bases with no gene match: 7. CDR1 ENHRY and CDR2 SYGVKD come from the germline V gene. The CDR3 consists of 16 residues. Here the CDR3 reads CAISAGPGQGSYEQYF. CDR3 DNA sequence: TGTGCCATCAGTGCTGGGCCGGGACAGGGCTCCTACGAGCAGTACTTC.

The genes are TRBV28 and TRBJ2-1, with 7 bases identical to TRBD1. The CDR3 has 14 residues. The germline V gene encodes CDR1 MDHEN and CDR2 SYDVKM. Losses at the gene ends were 8 bases for V and 4 bases for J; bases not matched to a gene: 8. The DNA of the CDR3 is TGTGCCAGCGGCCCCGGGACAGCGTACAATGAGCAGTTCTTC. This gives the protein CASGPGTAYNEQFF. The full variable domain, with the rest looked up from reference TRBV28 and TRBJ2-1, is DVKVTQSSRYLVKRTGEKVFLECVQDMDHENMFWYRQDPGLGLRLIYFSYDVKMKEKGDIPEGYSVSREKKERFSLILESASTNQTSMYLCASGPGTAYNEQFFGPGTRLTVL.

This clonotype was recorded a few times. The chain joins TRBV9 to TRBJ2-2, with 7 bases that match TRBD1. Germline CDR1 is SGDLS and CDR2 is YYNGEE. The J segment lost 0 bases and the V segment lost 0 bases, leaving 5 bases of the junction unmatched. There are 17 residues in the CDR3. CDR3 DNA sequence: TGTGCCAGCAGCGTAGTAGGGGGCGCGGCGAACACCGGGGAGCTGTTTTTT. Translation: CASSVVGGAANTGELFF.

This clonotype was picked up many times. J is TRBJ1-3 and V is TRBV6-5; no clear D gene. The CDR3 runs to 13 residues. In germline, CDR1 is MNHEY, CDR2 SVGAGI. V dropped 6 bases and J dropped 0 bases, with 6 bases sitting between them. In DNA form, the CDR3 reads TGTGCCAGCAGGACACCCTCTGGAAACACCATATATTTT. As protein: CASRTPSGNTIYF.

This clonotype was seen many times. This chain joins TRBV7-2 and TRBJ1-4; D remains unclear. Trimming took off 5 bases at V and 5 bases at J, with 9 bases between the two ends. CDR1 and CDR2 (germline): SGHTA, FQGNSA. The CDR3 sequence is 13 residues long. The CDR3 region is CASSPDPNEKLFF. DNA for the CDR3: TGTGCCAGCAGCCCAGACCCAAATGAAAAACTGTTTTTT.

This clonotype was observed a few times. This chain connects TRBV5-1 to TRBJ2-2; maybe TRBD2 (6 bases). Germline CDR1 is SGHRS and CDR2 is YFSETQ. V lost 3 bases and J 6 bases, leaving 12 bases between the germline ends. CDR3 length equals 14 residues. CDR3 protein: CASSSGLGSGELFF. The DNA for the CDR3 is TGCGCCAGCAGCTCGGGACTCGGGTCCGGGGAGCTGTTTTTT.

This clonotype has a handful of counts. V and J are TRBV7-2 and TRBJ2-5; 8 bases fit TRBD2. Trimming removed 8 bases from V and 5 bases from J; junction bases left unmatched: 10. This CDR3 has 14 amino acids. The germline gives CDR1 SGHTA, CDR2 FQGNSA. Written as DNA, the CDR3 is TGTGCCAGCTCATCCCGGGGGGGTTTGGAGACCCAGTACTTC. Translated: CASSSRGGLETQYF.

The chain uses TRBV2 and TRBJ2-5; D is perhaps TRBD2 (6 bases). Trimming took 6 bases from V and 9 from J, leaving 14 bases between them. This CDR3 region has 12 residues. The germline V gene has CDR1 SNHLY and CDR2 FYNNEI. The CDR3 here is CASSAGGGAQYF. The CDR3, as DNA: TGTGCCAGCAGCGCCGGGGGTGGGGCCCAGTACTTC.

The chain couples TRBV7-3 to TRBJ2-3; no clear D gene. Per the germline V gene, CDR1 is SGHTA and CDR2 is FQGTGA. The CDR3 length is 12 residues. V lost 5 bases, J lost 2 bases, and 5 bases lay in between. CDR3 DNA sequence: TGTGCCAGCAGCGGCCCCACAGATACGCAGTATTTT. It yields the protein CASSGPTDTQYF. The entire variable domain, with the rest obtained from reference TRBV7-3 and TRBJ2-3, is as follows: GAGVSQTPSNKVTEKGKYVELRCDPISGHTALYWYRQSLGQGPEFLIYFQGTGAADDSGLPNDRFFAVRPEGSVSTLKIQRTERGDSAVYLCASSGPTDTQYFGPGTRLTVL.

The rearrangement uses TRBV7-9 and TRBJ2-7; 12 nucleotides align to TRBD2. The germline gives CDR1 SEHNR, CDR2 FQNEAQ (reference sequence). The CDR3 has 16 residues. Germline trimming cut 5 bases from V and 0 bases from J; bases unmatched to any gene: 5. The CDR3 sequence: CASSDGLAGSSYEQYV. CDR3 nucleotides: TGTGCCAGCAGCGACGGACTAGCGGGGTCCTCCTACGAGCAGTACGTC.